The 22 T cell receptor beta chains presented below share a single source sample, sequenced in a study of blood T cell repertoires in COVID-19. Clones were read by immunoSEQ multiplex PCR, and TCRdb kept only the in-frame ones, dropping some. The table shows a few hundred thousand clones, with roughly four fifths occurring only once. Sample: PBMCs or T cells enriched from blood (not recorded which). These receptors originate from a woman between 50 and 59 years old who had recovered from COVID-19.

CDR3 DNA: TGTGCCAGCAGCGTAGGGGGAGGAGGGGATTCACCCCTCCACTTT. This codes for CASSVGGGGDSPLHF. This chain joins TRBV9 and TRBJ1-6; D may be TRBD1 (5 bases). Germline CDR1 reads SGDLS; CDR2 reads YYNGEE. Between the trimmed V and J ends, which lost 0 bases and 8 bases, there was a span of 12 bases. This CDR3 is built from 15 residues.

The chain recombines TRBV27 with TRBJ1-1; perhaps TRBD1 as D (6 bases). Trimming left V 7 bases short and J 3 bases short, with 15 bases between. The CDR3 runs 14 residues. The germline V gene encodes CDR1 MNHEY and CDR2 SMNVEV (reference sequence). CDR3 region: CASTPIQGHTEAFF. The CDR3 DNA is TGTGCCAGCACCCCGATCCAGGGGCACACTGAAGCTTTCTTT.

CDR3 amino acids: CSAGTGVGEKLFF. The CDR3 nucleotides read TGCAGCGCCGGGACAGGGGTCGGTGAAAAACTGTTTTTT. V gene TRBV29-1 combines with J gene TRBJ1-4; 10 bases agree with TRBD1. The CDR3 has 13 amino acids. J was trimmed by 7 bases and V by 7 bases; bases with no gene match: 6. Per the germline V gene, CDR1 is SQVTM and CDR2 is ANQGSEA.

The gene calls are TRBV7-8 and TRBJ2-7; 7 bases align to TRBD2. Per the germline V gene, CDR1 is SGHVS and CDR2 is FQNEAQ. This CDR3 spans 16 amino acids. Trimming took 1 base from V and 0 from J; bases not matched to a gene: 6. DNA of the CDR3: TGTGCCAGCAGCTTAGATCTAGCGGATAGCTCCTACGAGCAGTACTTC. Its translation: CASSLDLADSSYEQYF.

The chain links TRBV5-6 to TRBJ1-5; D may be TRBD1 (5 bases). V lost 1 base and J 1 base, leaving 9 bases between the germline ends. The V gene's germline CDR1 is SGHDT and CDR2 YYEEEE. The CDR3 extends over 15 amino acids. CDR3 protein: CASSLQGLSNQPQHF. CDR3 in DNA: TGTGCCAGCAGCTTGCAGGGTTTGAGCAATCAGCCCCAGCATTTT. The full variable domain, with the rest looked up from reference TRBV5-6 and TRBJ1-5, is DAGVTQSPTHLIKTRGQQVTLRCSPKSGHDTVSWYQQALGQGPQFIFQYYEEEERQRGNFPDRFSGHQFPNYSSELNVNALLLGDSALYLCASSLQGLSNQPQHFGDGTRLSIL.

J is TRBJ2-3 and V is TRBV2, with D perhaps matching TRBD2 (6 bases). CDR1 and CDR2 (germline): SNHLY, FYNNEI. This CDR3 is 16 amino acids long. Trimming pared 6 bases from V and 1 base from J, leaving 17 bases between. Here the CDR3 DNA reads TGTGCCAGCAGACCGGGACCTCCGGGAGGCACAGATACGCAGTATTTT. It yields the protein CASRPGPPGGTDTQYF.

This rearrangement joins TRBV19 to TRBJ2-1; 8 bases fit TRBD2. There are 15 residues in the CDR3. Germline CDR1 LNHDA, CDR2 SQIVND (reference sequence). With 10 bases clipped from V and 6 bases from J, the junction kept 14 bases outside the gene matches. This CDR3 reads CATHPRGGRINEQFF. The CDR3 region has the DNA TGTGCCACTCATCCCCGGGGCGGGAGGATCAATGAGCAGTTCTTC.

This rearrangement joins TRBV19 to TRBJ1-2, with no clear D. Germline V lookup: CDR1 LNHDA, CDR2 SQIVND (reference sequence). The V end was cut by 6 bases, the J end by 2 bases, with 10 bases between. The CDR3 has 13 amino acids. The CDR3 DNA reads as TGTGCCAGTAGCCAGACACTCAACTATGGCTACACCTTC. As protein: CASSQTLNYGYTF.

The rearrangement links TRBV7-8 to TRBJ2-1, with TRBD2 matching over 12 bases. The CDR3 totals 15 residues. Trimming removed 5 bases from V and 4 bases from J; junction bases left unmatched: 3. Germline lookup yields CDR1 SGHVS and CDR2 FQNEAQ. CDR3 sequence reads: CASSRTSGAYNEQFF. CDR3 DNA: TGTGCCAGCAGCCGGACTAGCGGGGCGTACAATGAGCAGTTCTTC.

The rearrangement uses TRBV9 and TRBJ2-7; 9 bases are a match to TRBD2. This CDR3 comprises 16 residues. Germline loops: CDR1 SGDLS, CDR2 YYNGEE. V gave up 2 bases and J gave up 6 bases; unmatched junction bases: 12. CDR3 bases: TGTGCCAGCAGCGTGGGTGGGCTAGCGGGACGTCGCGAGCAGTACTTC. Amino acid sequence: CASSVGGLAGRREQYF.

The chain uses TRBV11-1 and TRBJ2-3; D gene ambiguous. In germline, CDR1 is SGHAT, CDR2 FQDESV (reference sequence). V dropped 5 bases and J dropped 5 bases, with 11 bases sitting between them. This CDR3 has 13 amino acids. The CDR3 loop is CASSLGWRDTQYF. In DNA, the CDR3 is TGTGCCAGCAGCCTCGGGTGGAGAGATACGCAGTATTTT.

The sample holds one count of this clone. J is TRBJ1-6 and V is TRBV5-1, with unresolved D. Germline assignment: CDR1 SGHRS and CDR2 YFSETQ. The CDR3 has 14 amino acids. Trimming removed 10 bases at V and 3 bases at J, with 14 bases between. The DNA of the CDR3 is TGCGCCTCACGGGAAGGAGTCTATAATTCACCCCTCCACTTT. Amino acids: CASREGVYNSPLHF.

This chain links TRBV15 with TRBJ1-3, with 9 bases fitting TRBD1. Per the germline V gene, CDR1 is LNHNV and CDR2 is YYDKDF (reference sequence). CDR3 size: 15 residues. The V gene end was trimmed by 8 bases and the J gene end by 4 bases; junction bases not matched to a gene: 9. CDR3 sequence reads: CATSSPGQGGNTIYF. In DNA form, the CDR3 reads TGTGCCACCTCATCCCCGGGACAGGGCGGAAACACCATATATTTT.

This clone was picked up a small number of times. The chain employs TRBV7-9 and TRBJ2-1; TRBD1 agrees at 10 bases. V was pared by 4 bases and J by 4 bases, with 7 bases of the junction left unmatched. This CDR3 has 16 amino acids. Germline values: CDR1 SEHNR, CDR2 FQNEAQ (reference sequence). In DNA form, the CDR3 reads TGTGCCAGCAGCTCCGAACGGGACAGGGGATACAATGAGCAGTTCTTC. Translated: CASSSERDRGYNEQFF.

This clone was seen just once. The V gene is TRBV6-5, the J gene TRBJ2-2; D not certain. Trimming removed 6 bases at V and 3 bases at J, with 8 bases between. This CDR3 contains 13 residues. CDR1 is MNHEY, CDR2 SVGAGI, per germline. CDR3 sequence (DNA): TGTGCCAGCAGGAGAGATTACACCGGGGAGCTGTTTTTT. This gives the protein CASRRDYTGELFF.

This chain joins TRBV30 and TRBJ1-2; D perhaps matches TRBD1 (5 bases). V dropped 2 bases and J dropped 2 bases, with 24 bases sitting between them. This CDR3 contains 18 residues. CDR1 and CDR2 from the germline V gene are GTSNPN and SVGIG (reference sequence). The CDR3: CAWSPPTLGQGINYGYTF. The CDR3 region has the DNA TGTGCCTGGAGTCCACCAACTTTAGGACAAGGGATAAACTATGGCTACACCTTC.

This chain connects TRBV29-1 to TRBJ2-1; possible D gene TRBD2, 7 bases. The CDR3 is 16 residues long. Per the germline V gene, CDR1 is SQVTM and CDR2 is ANQGSEA. The V end lost 8 bases, the J end lost 4 bases, and 24 bases lay between the germline ends. Here the CDR3 DNA reads TGCAGCTCACGGGGTCTAGCGGAGGGGGGTTACAATGAGCAGTTCTTC. Protein: CSSRGLAEGGYNEQFF.

V gene TRBV5-4 combines with J gene TRBJ1-2; TRBD1 is a possible D gene (6 bases). The CDR3 has 13 amino acids. V was shortened by 2 bases and J by 8 bases, with 13 bases between the two germline ends. From germline, CDR1 is SGHNT and CDR2 YYREEE (reference sequence). CDR3 sequence reads: CASSFSGGRGYTF. The CDR3 DNA reads as TGTGCCAGCAGCTTTAGCGGGGGCAGGGGCTACACCTTC.

This clone appeared a single time. One end of the junction is discordant with germline, which a read error may explain. The genes are TRBV5-8 and TRBJ2-3; TRBD2 aligns across 9 bases. In germline, CDR1 is SGHTS, CDR2 YDEGEE. This CDR3 region has 17 residues. The CDR3 here is CASSGGRPGTSRDTQYF. The CDR3, as DNA: TGTGCCAGCAGCGGGGGGCGGCCCGGGACTAGCAGAGATACGCAGTATTTT.

The J gene is TRBJ2-3, the V gene TRBV3-1 (or the pseudogene TRBV3-2); 10 bases fit TRBD2. Germline V gene lookup returns CDR1 LGHDT and CDR2 YNNKEL (reference sequence). This CDR3 spans 17 amino acids. J was trimmed by 3 bases and V by 2 bases; bases with no gene match: 8. The DNA for the CDR3 is TGTGCCAGCAGCCAATATGTGACTAGCGGGCAGACAGATACGCAGTATTTT. This gives the protein CASSQYVTSGQTDTQYF.

V is TRBV11-3 and J is TRBJ1-6; the match to TRBD1 covers 7 bases. J lost 10 bases, V lost 5 bases, and 8 bases had no gene match. The CDR3 totals 14 residues. Germline V CDR1 and CDR2: SGHNT, YENEEA. CDR3 region: CASSVRDSRSPLHF. The DNA of the CDR3 is TGTGCCAGCAGCGTCCGGGACAGCCGATCACCCCTCCACTTT.

The chain has TRBV6-1 and TRBJ1-4; D ambiguous. V was trimmed by 2 bases and J by 8 bases, leaving 12 bases between them. The CDR3 consists of 14 residues. Germline V gene sequence: CDR1 MNHNS, CDR2 SASEGT. CDR3 protein: CASSESQWYEKLFF. For the CDR3, the DNA is TGTGCCAGCAGTGAATCCCAGTGGTACGAAAAACTGTTTTTT.